Listed here is a single T cell receptor (beta chain). In this sample, this clonotype turned up a few times. The specificity of this receptor is unknown. Base-call qualities are not available, and no considerably larger clone is one nucleotide away. From V the trimming removes 0 bases and from J it removes 5 bases, while the gene matches leave 3 bases of the junction unaccounted for. The CDR3 has 15 amino acids, counting the end cysteine and phenylalanine. CDR3 DNA is the only sequence kept; it has 45 bases, read in frame from the first base. Taken from the germline V gene, the CDR1 and CDR2 loops are SGHTA and FQGTGA. Libraries were prepared through RT-PCR. The sample was run on an Illumina HiSeq 2500. The raw public data were reprocessed by TCRdb itself: fastp quality trimming at Q25, MiXCR clonotype calling, in-frame beta chains only. Each CDR3 protein gets just one entry, which takes the most common genes and DNA from the rows behind it. This sample gives more than 450,000 distinct CDR3 sequences in total; 12% of them show up just once. Of the sample, roughly 10% falls within the top ten clones.

This record belongs to a study of response to subunit inactivated influenza vaccine (dated by TCRdb to the late 2010s). At the level of the whole study: Deep quantitative profiling of the T cell receptor repertoire was used in the study to follow responses to a trivalent subunit inactivated influenza vaccine. Overall study outcomes, separate from this receptor: According to the authors, only a limited number of new T cells may be recruited by each seasonal influenza vaccination.

The sequence joins TRBV7-3 to TRBJ2-1; TRBD2 aligns with 8 central bases. The sample in question was PBMCs from blood, obtained on the day of vaccination. The clonotype originates from a man aged 45-65 years who received an inactivated influenza vaccine. Donor details come from another sample of the same person, matched by shared clones. The CDR3 region: CASSLTREAHNEQFF. The DNA sequence is TGTGCCAGCAGCTTAACGCGGGAGGCCCACAATGAGCAGTTCTTC. The full variable domain, completed from the reference TRBV7-3 and TRBJ2-1 proteins outside the CDR3, reads GAGVSQTPSNKVTEKGKYVELRCDPISGHTALYWYRQSLGQGPEFLIYFQGTGAADDSGLPNDRFFAVRPEGSVSTLKIQRTERGDSAVYLCASSLTREAHNEQFFGPGTRLTVL.